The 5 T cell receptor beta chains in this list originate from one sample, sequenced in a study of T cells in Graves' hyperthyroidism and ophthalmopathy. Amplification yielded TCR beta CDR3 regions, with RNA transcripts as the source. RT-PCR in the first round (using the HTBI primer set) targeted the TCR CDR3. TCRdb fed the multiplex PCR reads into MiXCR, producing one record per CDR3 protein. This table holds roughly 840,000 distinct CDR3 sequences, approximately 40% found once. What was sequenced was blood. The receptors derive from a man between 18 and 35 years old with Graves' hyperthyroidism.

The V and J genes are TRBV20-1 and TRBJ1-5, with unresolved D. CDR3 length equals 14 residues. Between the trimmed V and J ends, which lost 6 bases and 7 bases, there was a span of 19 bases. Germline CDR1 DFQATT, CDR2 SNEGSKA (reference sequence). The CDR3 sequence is CSASSLSGIQPQHF. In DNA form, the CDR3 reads TGCAGTGCCAGCAGTTTATCCGGCATCCAGCCCCAGCATTTT.

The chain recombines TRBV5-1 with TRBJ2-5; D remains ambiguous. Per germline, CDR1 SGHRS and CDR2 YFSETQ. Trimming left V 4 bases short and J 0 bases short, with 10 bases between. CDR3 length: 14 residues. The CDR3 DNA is TGCGCCAGCAGCGGATACAAGTACCAAGAGACCCAGTACTTC. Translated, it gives CASSGYKYQETQYF.

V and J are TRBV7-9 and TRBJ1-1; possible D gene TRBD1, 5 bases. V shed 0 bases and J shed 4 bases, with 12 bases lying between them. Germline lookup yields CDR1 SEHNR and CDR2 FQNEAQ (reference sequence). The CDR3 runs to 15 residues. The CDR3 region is CASSLAEGGTTEAFF. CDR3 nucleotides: TGTGCCAGCAGCTTAGCAGAGGGAGGGACCACTGAAGCTTTCTTT.

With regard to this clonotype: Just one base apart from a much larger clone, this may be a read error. The CDR3: CASSSRLTKVLTF. The DNA for the CDR3 is TGTGCCAGCAGTTCCCGGCTAACCAAAGTCCTGACTTTC. The J gene is TRBJ2-6, the V gene TRBV9; no firm D call. Germline V gene lookup returns CDR1 SGDLS and CDR2 YYNGEE. This CDR3 is 13 amino acids long.

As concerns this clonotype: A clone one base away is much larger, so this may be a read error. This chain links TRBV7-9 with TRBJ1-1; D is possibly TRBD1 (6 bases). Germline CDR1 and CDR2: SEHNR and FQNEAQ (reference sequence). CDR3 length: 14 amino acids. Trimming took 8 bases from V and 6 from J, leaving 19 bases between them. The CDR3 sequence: CASRIGGRGAEAFF. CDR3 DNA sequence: TGTGCCAGCCGGATAGGGGGACGGGGCGCTGAAGCTTTCTTT.